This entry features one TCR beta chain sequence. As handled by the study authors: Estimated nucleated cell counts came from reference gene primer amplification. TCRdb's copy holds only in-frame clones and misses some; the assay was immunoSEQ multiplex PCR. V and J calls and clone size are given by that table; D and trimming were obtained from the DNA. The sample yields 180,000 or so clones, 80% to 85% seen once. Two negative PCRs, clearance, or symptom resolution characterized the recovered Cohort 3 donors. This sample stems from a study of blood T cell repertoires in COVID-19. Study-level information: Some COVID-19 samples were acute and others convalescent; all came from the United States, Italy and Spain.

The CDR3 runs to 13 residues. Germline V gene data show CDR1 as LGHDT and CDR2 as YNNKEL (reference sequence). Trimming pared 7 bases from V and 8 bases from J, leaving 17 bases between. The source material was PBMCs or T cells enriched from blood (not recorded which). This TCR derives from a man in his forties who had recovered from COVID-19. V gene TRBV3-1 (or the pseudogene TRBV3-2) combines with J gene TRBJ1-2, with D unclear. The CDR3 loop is CASTSPGFDGYTF. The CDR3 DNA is TGTGCCAGCACTTCTCCAGGATTTGACGGCTACACCTTC.